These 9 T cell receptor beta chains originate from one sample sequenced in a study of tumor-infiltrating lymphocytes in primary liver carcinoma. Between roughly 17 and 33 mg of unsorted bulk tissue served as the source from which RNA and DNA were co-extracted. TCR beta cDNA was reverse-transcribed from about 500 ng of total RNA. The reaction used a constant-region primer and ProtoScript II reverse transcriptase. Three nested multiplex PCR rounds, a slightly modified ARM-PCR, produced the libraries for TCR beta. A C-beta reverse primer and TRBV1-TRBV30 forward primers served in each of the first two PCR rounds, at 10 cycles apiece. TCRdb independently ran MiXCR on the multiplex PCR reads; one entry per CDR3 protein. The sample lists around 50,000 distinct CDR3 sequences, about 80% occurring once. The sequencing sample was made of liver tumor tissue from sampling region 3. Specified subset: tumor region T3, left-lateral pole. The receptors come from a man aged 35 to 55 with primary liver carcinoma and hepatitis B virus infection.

CDR3 bases: TGTGCCAGTAGTCACGGCAGGGAAGTTGTTGGCTACACCTTC. This translates into CASSHGREVVGYTF. The chain employs TRBV19 and TRBJ1-2, with D perhaps TRBD1 (5 bases). Germline V gene sequence: CDR1 LNHDA, CDR2 SQIVND (reference sequence). The CDR3 has 14 residues. The ends were cut back, 5 bases at V and 7 bases at J, with 17 bases in the middle.

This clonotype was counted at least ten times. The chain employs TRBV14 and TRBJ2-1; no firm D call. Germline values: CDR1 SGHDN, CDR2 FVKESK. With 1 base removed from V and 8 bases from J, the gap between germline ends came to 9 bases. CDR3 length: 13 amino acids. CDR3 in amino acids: CASSQGTVHEQFF. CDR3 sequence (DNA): TGTGCCAGCAGCCAAGGGACGGTGCATGAGCAGTTCTTC.

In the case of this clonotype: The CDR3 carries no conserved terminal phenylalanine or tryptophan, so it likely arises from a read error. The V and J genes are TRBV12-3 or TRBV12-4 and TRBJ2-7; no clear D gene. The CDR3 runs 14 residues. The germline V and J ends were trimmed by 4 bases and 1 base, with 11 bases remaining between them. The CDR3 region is CASSSAFASYEQYL. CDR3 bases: TGTGCCAGCAGTTCAGCGTTTGCGTCCTACGAGCAGTACTTA.

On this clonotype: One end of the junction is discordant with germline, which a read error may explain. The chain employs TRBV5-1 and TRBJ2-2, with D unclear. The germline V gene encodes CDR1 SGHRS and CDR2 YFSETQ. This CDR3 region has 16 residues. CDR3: CTSSFRTSESTGELFF. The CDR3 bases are TGCACCAGCAGCTTCCGCACAAGCGAGAGCACCGGGGAGCTGTTTTTT. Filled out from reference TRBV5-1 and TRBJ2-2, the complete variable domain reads KAGVTQTPRYLIKTRGQQVTLSCSPISGHRSVSWYQQTPGQGLQFLFEYFSETQRNKGNFPGRFSGRQFSNSRSEMNVSTLELGDSALYLCTSSFRTSESTGELFFGEGSRLTVL.

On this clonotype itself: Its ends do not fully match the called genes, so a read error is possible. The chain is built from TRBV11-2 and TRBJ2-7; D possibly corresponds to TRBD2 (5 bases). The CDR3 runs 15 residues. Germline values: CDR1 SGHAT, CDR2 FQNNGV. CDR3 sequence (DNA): TGCGCCAGCTGCTTAGACGCCGGGAATCGCTACGAGCAGTGCTTC. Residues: CASCLDAGNRYEQCF.

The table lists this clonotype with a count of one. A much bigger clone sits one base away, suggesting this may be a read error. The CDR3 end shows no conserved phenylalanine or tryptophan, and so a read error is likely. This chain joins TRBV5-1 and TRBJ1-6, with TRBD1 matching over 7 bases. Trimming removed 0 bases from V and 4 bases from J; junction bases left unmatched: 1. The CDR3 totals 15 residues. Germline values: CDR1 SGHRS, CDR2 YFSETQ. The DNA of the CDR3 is TGCGCCAGCAGCTTGGGACAGGGATATAATTCACCCCTCCACCTT. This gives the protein CASSLGQGYNSPLHL.

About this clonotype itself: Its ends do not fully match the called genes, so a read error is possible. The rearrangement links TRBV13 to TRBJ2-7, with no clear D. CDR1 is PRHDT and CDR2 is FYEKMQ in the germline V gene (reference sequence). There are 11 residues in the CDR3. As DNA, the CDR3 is TGTGCCAGCAGCTTACGTGGTGAGCAGTGCTTC. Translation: CASSLRGEQCF.

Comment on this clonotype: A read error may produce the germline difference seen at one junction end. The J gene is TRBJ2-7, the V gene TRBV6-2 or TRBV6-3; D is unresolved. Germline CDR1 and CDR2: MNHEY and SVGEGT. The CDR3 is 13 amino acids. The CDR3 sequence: CVSSSSGPYKQYF. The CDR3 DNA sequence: TGTGTCAGCTCCTCTTCCGGCCCCTACAAGCAGTACTTC.

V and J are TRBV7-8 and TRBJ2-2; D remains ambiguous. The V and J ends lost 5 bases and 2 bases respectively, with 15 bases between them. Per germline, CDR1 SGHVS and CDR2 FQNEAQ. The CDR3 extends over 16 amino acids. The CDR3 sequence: CASSRGSARNTGELFF. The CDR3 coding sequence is TGTGCCAGCAGCCGAGGCTCCGCCCGAAACACCGGGGAGCTGTTTTTT.